This TCR beta chain was identified in a study of T cell clonality in common variable immunodeficiency. Study-wide results and caveats: CVID subjects showed higher TCRbeta clonality than healthy controls. In common variable immunodeficiency, TCR beta chains reportedly carried fewer deletions and N-nucleotide insertions.

V was clipped by 6 bases and J by 7 bases; unmatched bases: 10. The V gene's germline CDR1 is DFQATT and CDR2 SNEGSKA (reference sequence). This CDR3 is 14 amino acids long. Clones were sequenced by immunoSEQ multiplex PCR, and TCRdb holds only the in-frame ones, with some missing. The sample holds 15,000 to 20,000 clones, and no clone turns up only once. This clone was detected many times. The antigen is not known. The CDR3 end is not reached by the read, which stops 3 residues before it; the germline J gene fills it in. This clonotype was sampled from a human donor with common variable immunodeficiency. Sequencing was done on a sample of peripheral blood mononuclear cells. The chain combines TRBV20-1 with TRBJ1-4, with 8 bases matching TRBD1. The sequenced CDR3 bases are TGCAGTGCCGGACAGGGCCAAGGGGTTGAAAAA. Translation: CSAGQGQGVEK. The whole CDR3 is CSAGQGQGVEKLFF.